This TCR beta chain was captured in a study of metastatic and nonmetastatic thyroid tumors. Across the whole study: It was across blood and tumor or nodule tissue from malignant and benign thyroid patients that repertoires were compared.

Prior to thyroid surgery, none of the patients had received any treatment. The germline V gene encodes CDR1 SGHRS and CDR2 YFSETQ. This CDR3 has 14 residues. V lost 2 bases to trimming and J lost 5 bases, with 10 bases between them. Through MiXCR, TCRdb re-clonotyped the PCR reads. The sample contains roughly 39,000 clones, less than 50% of which appear only once. This TCR was sampled from a male donor with papillary thyroid cancer or a benign thyroid nodule (not recorded which). Some clones in this sample may be carry-over from other donors' samples. The material sequenced was tumor tissue. The chain has TRBV5-1 and TRBJ2-2; D is possibly TRBD2 (5 bases). CDR3 bases: TGCGCCAGCAGCTTAATAACGGGGACCGGGGAGCTGTTTTTT. This translates into CASSLITGTGELFF.